This T cell receptor (beta chain) was documented in a study of follicular helper T cells after annual influenza vaccination. Of note for this clone: Its antigen is still unknown.

Study outcomes and limitations: Plasmablast frequency change correlated with clonality change in ICOS+CD38+ cTfh.

This CDR3 is 16 amino acids long. Germline lookup yields CDR1 GTSNPN and CDR2 SVGIG (reference sequence). The V gene end was trimmed by 0 bases and the J gene end by 2 bases; junction bases not matched to a gene: 9. Specified time point: 2015-2016 season, pre-vaccination. Adults were given seasonal inactivated influenza vaccine, and blood CD4 subsets were sorted before and after vaccination. Assay: immunoSEQ multiplex PCR; the TCRdb copy retains only in-frame clones and omits some. The sample lists some 10,000 clones, around 85% occurring once. The material was CXCR5+ CD38- circulating T follicular helper cells from blood, obtained on the day of influenza vaccination. Subset reported: circulating Tfh, non-naive CD4+CXCR5+PD-1+ (ICOS+CD38+ or ICOS-CD38-). This TCR derives from an adult who received the influenza vaccine. The rearrangement links TRBV30 to TRBJ2-7; the match to TRBD1 covers 8 bases. CDR3 bases: TGTGCCTGGAGTGTACCTCGGACAGGGAGCACCTACGAGCAGTACTTC. Translation: CAWSVPRTGSTYEQYF.